This T cell receptor beta chain was sequenced in a study of T cell repertoires in cytomegalovirus infection. Study-level background: CMV epitopes in the study were HLA-C-restricted (recently identified) and HLA-B-restricted (well studied). Through public TCR beta signatures, both CMV infection and matching HLA type were indicated.

Study observations and caveats: Identification of carriers of CMV plus the relevant HLA was performed using cumulative public TCR beta family frequency. CMV-specific TCR beta clonotypes restricted by HLA-C dominated the ex vivo response.

This CDR3 has 15 amino acids. V lost 6 bases, J lost 0 bases, and 6 bases stayed unmatched. The V gene's germline CDR1 is MNHEY and CDR2 SMNVEV (reference sequence). Regarding this clonotype: Its antigen remains unknown.

TCRdb recomputed calls from the reads with MiXCR, one row per CDR3 protein. This table holds approximately 770,000 distinct CDR3 sequences, 25% to 35% found once. The V gene is TRBV27, the J gene TRBJ1-1, with 8 nucleotides matching TRBD1. The source of this sequence is a human donor in good health (CMV status not recorded). Some clones in this sample may be carry-over from other donors' samples. The specimen comprised cultured CD8+ T cells from PBMCs, sampled from culture after CMV antigen stimulation. DNA for the CDR3: TGTGCCAGCAGCTGGACAGGGTTGATGAACACTGAAGCTTTCTTT. Amino acids: CASSWTGLMNTEAFF.